This T cell receptor beta chain was identified during a study of radiation and T cells in renal cell carcinoma. This clone has at least ten counts. What it binds is not known. Regarding the study as a whole: Pretreatment tumor biopsies were lacking, so baseline clonotypes are unknown.

Time point given: blood 2 weeks post-SBRT. As to treatment: 15 Gy SBRT to primary tumor, nephrectomy 4 weeks later. The data were produced by immunoSEQ multiplex PCR, yet TCRdb's version contains in-frame clones alone and is incomplete. Of around 130,000 clones detected, more than 80% appear once; the ten largest clones hold approximately 2%. Trimming took off 0 bases at V and 11 bases at J, with 10 bases between the two ends. Germline V gives CDR1 MGHRA, CDR2 YSYEKL. The length of the CDR3 is 12 residues. The chain uses TRBV4-1 and TRBJ1-1; D is unclear. This specimen consisted of blood, obtained from a patient whose treatment included radiotherapy and nephrectomy. This receptor was taken from a woman in her sixties with renal cell carcinoma. The CDR3 DNA sequence: TGCGCCAGCAGCCAAGATACAGTTGCGGCTTTCTTT. Translated: CASSQDTVAAFF.